This is a list of T cell receptor beta chains from one sample in a study of T cells in Graves' hyperthyroidism and ophthalmopathy. TCRdb redid the calling of the multiplex PCR reads with MiXCR, one entry per CDR3 protein. The sample lists hundreds of thousands of distinct CDR3 sequences, just under 20% seen once, with 47% in the top ten. The sequencing input was blood. The receptor source for this set is a man in his forties with Graves' ophthalmopathy. The CDR3 runs from the conserved cysteine through the conserved F or W. Each record gives: J gene, V gene, CDR3 protein.

j_gene: TRBJ2-1
v_gene: TRBV6-1
CDR3aa: CAIQDRGSYNEQFF

j_gene: TRBJ2-7
v_gene: TRBV9
CDR3aa: CASSPSTGVNEQYF

j_gene: TRBJ2-2
v_gene: TRBV19
CDR3aa: CASIALSSGRTGELFF

j_gene: TRBJ1-3
v_gene: TRBV2
CDR3aa: CASSETQGRSGNTIYF

j_gene: TRBJ2-7
v_gene: TRBV20-1
CDR3aa: CSARDLDSPSYEQYF

j_gene: TRBJ1-2
v_gene: TRBV6-5
CDR3aa: CASSYSTGNEGYTF

j_gene: TRBJ1-5
v_gene: TRBV28
CDR3aa: CASSLWRYSNQPQHF

j_gene: TRBJ2-7
v_gene: TRBV6-1
CDR3aa: CASSYPGRDEQYF

j_gene: TRBJ1-6
v_gene: TRBV7-8
CDR3aa: CASSLDRVRISPLHF

j_gene: TRBJ2-7
v_gene: TRBV4-3
CDR3aa: CASSQARGPPHEQYF

j_gene: TRBJ2-4
v_gene: TRBV12-3/TRBV12-4
CDR3aa: CASSPGRGWAGYF

j_gene: TRBJ1-2
v_gene: TRBV4-1
CDR3aa: CASSPIQGANYGYTF

j_gene: TRBJ2-1
v_gene: TRBV12-3/TRBV12-4
CDR3aa: CASRATSGRGNEQFF

j_gene: TRBJ1-1
v_gene: TRBV20-1
CDR3aa: CSAGGQATATEAFF

j_gene: TRBJ2-7
v_gene: TRBV2
CDR3aa: CASSPYTSLSSYEQYF

j_gene: TRBJ1-2
v_gene: TRBV29-1
CDR3aa: CSVEGGVGALGPNYGYTF

j_gene: TRBJ2-7
v_gene: TRBV9
CDR3aa: CASSVDFNSIYEQYF

j_gene: TRBJ2-3
v_gene: TRBV11-2
CDR3aa: CASGRGLAGGPSTDTQYF

j_gene: TRBJ1-3
v_gene: TRBV3-1
CDR3aa: CASSQFGTGGFTAGNTIYF

j_gene: TRBJ2-3
v_gene: TRBV27
CDR3aa: CASPQVHTQYF

j_gene: TRBJ2-7
v_gene: TRBV5-1
CDR3aa: CASSLGWGRYEQYF

j_gene: TRBJ2-7
v_gene: TRBV29-1
CDR3aa: CSVSGSYEQYF

j_gene: TRBJ1-3
v_gene: TRBV18
CDR3aa: CASSPPSRGAGNTIYF

j_gene: TRBJ2-7
v_gene: TRBV30
CDR3aa: CAWSVEGWQYF

j_gene: TRBJ2-7
v_gene: TRBV20-1
CDR3aa: CSARSTTSGGYEQYF

j_gene: TRBJ2-5
v_gene: TRBV20-1
CDR3aa: CSATPGGETQYF

j_gene: TRBJ1-5
v_gene: TRBV6-1
CDR3aa: CASREGYSNQPQHF

j_gene: TRBJ2-1
v_gene: TRBV6-2/TRBV6-3
CDR3aa: CASSSELAGAGNEQFF

j_gene: TRBJ1-5
v_gene: TRBV5-6
CDR3aa: CASSLMGRDNQPQHF

j_gene: TRBJ1-4
v_gene: TRBV7-9
CDR3aa: CASSFQPGGREKLFF

j_gene: TRBJ1-6
v_gene: TRBV20-1
CDR3aa: CSARDGAAPLHF

j_gene: TRBJ2-1
v_gene: TRBV11-2
CDR3aa: CASGYPPTGTSGHEQFF

j_gene: TRBJ1-2
v_gene: TRBV28
CDR3aa: CASSSGWADGTNYGYTF

j_gene: TRBJ2-7
v_gene: TRBV27
CDR3aa: CATHRTGSDGSYEQYF

j_gene: TRBJ2-7
v_gene: TRBV5-1
CDR3aa: CASPPSWRGQGDYEQYF

j_gene: TRBJ1-1
v_gene: TRBV2
CDR3aa: CASNREDMNTEAFF

j_gene: TRBJ2-1
v_gene: TRBV28
CDR3aa: CASSLRGRAYNEQFF

j_gene: TRBJ1-6
v_gene: TRBV30
CDR3aa: CAWSKGQGSSPLHF

j_gene: TRBJ2-5
v_gene: TRBV7-8
CDR3aa: CASSLVRGNLYF

j_gene: TRBJ2-1
v_gene: TRBV6-1
CDR3aa: CASRSPGRGPNEQFF

j_gene: TRBJ2-5
v_gene: TRBV10-3
CDR3aa: CAISESNLASGAGTQYF

j_gene: TRBJ2-1
v_gene: TRBV12-5
CDR3aa: CASGLGNEQFF

j_gene: TRBJ2-1
v_gene: TRBV20-1
CDR3aa: CSASISVRVNEQFF

j_gene: TRBJ2-5
v_gene: TRBV6-1
CDR3aa: CASKRTSVGGETQYF